This TCR beta chain was obtained from a study of Ad26.COV2.S vaccination and SARS-CoV-2 variants. Losses at the gene ends were 4 bases for V and 5 bases for J; bases not matched to a gene: 10. CDR3 length equals 15 residues. From germline, CDR1 is MNHEY and CDR2 SVGAGI. Treatment defined: around 19 received Ad26.COV2.S at low or high dose, single or two shots; 5 received placebo; per-sample allocation not given. Day 63 after the first vaccine or placebo injection was the time point for sampling. Generated by immunoSEQ multiplex PCR, the TCRdb table keeps only in-frame clones and is missing some. This table has 410,000 or so clones, around 93% appearing once. Study-wide results and limits: Placebo recipients showed lower spike-specific TCR breadth than vaccinees.

This clone appeared once. Its antigen is as yet unknown. The sample here was peripheral blood, taken in a trial of Ad26.COV2.S vaccine versus placebo. The sequence was collected from a person between 18 and 65 years old who received the Ad26.COV2.S COVID-19 vaccine or a placebo. The V gene is TRBV6-5, the J gene TRBJ1-2, with 7 bases aligning to TRBD1. CDR3 amino acids: CASSSKTGFTYGYTF. The CDR3 DNA follows: TGTGCCAGCAGTTCAAAGACAGGGTTTACGTATGGCTACACCTTC.